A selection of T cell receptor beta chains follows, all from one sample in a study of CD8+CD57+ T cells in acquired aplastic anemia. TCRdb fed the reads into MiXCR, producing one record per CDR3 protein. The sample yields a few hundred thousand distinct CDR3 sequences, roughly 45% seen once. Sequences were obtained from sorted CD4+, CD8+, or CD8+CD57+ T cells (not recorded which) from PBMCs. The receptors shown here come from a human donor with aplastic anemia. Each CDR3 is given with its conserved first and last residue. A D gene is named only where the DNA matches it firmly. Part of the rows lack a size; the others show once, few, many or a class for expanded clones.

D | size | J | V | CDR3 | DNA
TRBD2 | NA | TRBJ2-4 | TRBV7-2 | CASSAAGGQYF | TGTGCCAGCAGCGCAGCGGGGGGCCAGTACTTC
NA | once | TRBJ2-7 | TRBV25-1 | CASSESGARAPEQYF | TGTGCCAGCAGTGAATCGGGGGCCCGGGCCCCCGAGCAGTACTTC
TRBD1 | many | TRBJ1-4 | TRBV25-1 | CASRRQGANEKLFF | TGTGCCAGCAGGAGACAGGGGGCTAATGAAAAACTGTTTTTT
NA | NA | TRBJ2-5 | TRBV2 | CASSYRRGQGTQYF | TGTGCCAGCAGTTATAGGAGGGGGCAGGGGACCCAGTACTTC
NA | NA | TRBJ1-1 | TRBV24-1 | CATSDRREAFF | TGTGCCACCAGTGACCGACGTGAAGCTTTCTTT
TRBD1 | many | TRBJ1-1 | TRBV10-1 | CASREDRGLEAFF | TGCGCCAGCAGAGAAGACAGGGGCCTTGAAGCTTTCTTT
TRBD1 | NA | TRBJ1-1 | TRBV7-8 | CASSPSVAGGQTEAFF | TGTGCCAGCAGCCCAAGCGTCGCAGGGGGGCAGACTGAAGCTTTCTTT
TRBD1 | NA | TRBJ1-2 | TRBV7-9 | CASSYAGQGHGYTF | TGTGCCAGCAGTTACGCCGGACAGGGGCATGGCTACACCTTC
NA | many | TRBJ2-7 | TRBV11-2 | CASSPTLMGEQYF | TGTGCCAGCAGCCCGACACTTATGGGAGAGCAGTACTTC
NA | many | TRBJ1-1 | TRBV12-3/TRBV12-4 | CASTLRRGNFYREAFF | TGTGCCAGCACCTTGAGGAGGGGGAACTTTTATCGGGAAGCTTTCTTT
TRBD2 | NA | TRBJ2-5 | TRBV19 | CASSQNSGGEETQYF | TGTGCCAGCAGCCAAAATAGCGGGGGGGAAGAGACCCAGTACTTC
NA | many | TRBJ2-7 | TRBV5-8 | CASSSELEATSYEQYF | TGTGCCAGCAGCTCTGAACTAGAGGCGACATCCTACGAGCAGTACTTC
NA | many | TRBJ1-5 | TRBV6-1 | CASTDSANQPQHF | TGTGCCAGCACTGACAGCGCTAATCAGCCCCAGCATTTT
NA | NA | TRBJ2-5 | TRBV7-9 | CASLGGGDKKKTQYF | TGTGCCAGCTTAGGAGGCGGGGACAAGAAGAAGACCCAGTACTTC
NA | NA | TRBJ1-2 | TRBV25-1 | CASSEPGSGNYGYTF | TGTGCCAGCAGTGAACCAGGAAGCGGCAACTATGGCTACACCTTC
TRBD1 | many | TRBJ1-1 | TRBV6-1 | CATPQQGGRVAFF | TGTGCCACCCCTCAACAGGGGGGCAGAGTGGCTTTCTTT
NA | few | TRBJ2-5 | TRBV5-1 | CTSSQMGAGETQYF | TGCACCAGCAGCCAAATGGGGGCCGGAGAGACCCAGTACTTC
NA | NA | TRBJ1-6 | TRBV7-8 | CASSPTTGNSPLHF | TGTGCCAGCAGCCCTACTACGGGCAATTCACCCCTCCACTTT
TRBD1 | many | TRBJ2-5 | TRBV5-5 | CAGGTEVSSETQYF | TGTGCCGGTGGGACAGAGGTCTCCTCAGAGACCCAGTACTTC
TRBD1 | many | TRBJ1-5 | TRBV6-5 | CASRRDRRNNQPQHF | TGTGCCAGCAGACGGGACAGGCGGAACAATCAGCCCCAGCATTTT
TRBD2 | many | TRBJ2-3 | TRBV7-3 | CASSPAGGPDTQYF | TGTGCCAGCAGTCCCGCGGGGGGGCCAGATACGCAGTATTTT
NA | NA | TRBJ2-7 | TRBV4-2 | CASSQDRTDSYEQYF | TGTGCCAGCAGCCAAGATAGGACGGACTCCTACGAGCAGTACTTC
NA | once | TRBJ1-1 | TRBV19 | CASSIVGDNSEAFF | TGTGCCAGTAGTATAGTAGGAGACAACTCTGAAGCTTTCTTT
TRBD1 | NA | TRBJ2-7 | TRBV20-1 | CSATRTGYERYF | TGCAGTGCTACGCGGACAGGGTACGAGCGGTACTTC
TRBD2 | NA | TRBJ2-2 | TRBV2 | CASSVPSGGQNTGELFF | TGTGCCAGCAGTGTTCCTAGCGGGGGGCAGAACACCGGGGAGCTGTTTTTT
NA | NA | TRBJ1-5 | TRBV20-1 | CSDIANQPQHF | TGCAGTGATATAGCCAACCAGCCCCAGCATTTT
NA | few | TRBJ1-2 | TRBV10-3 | CAISEGREYGYTF | TGTGCCATCAGTGAGGGACGGGAGTATGGCTACACCTTC
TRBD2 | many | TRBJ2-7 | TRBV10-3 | CAISESRLLAGGYEQYF | TGTGCCATCAGTGAGTCGCGATTACTAGCGGGGGGCTACGAGCAGTACTTC
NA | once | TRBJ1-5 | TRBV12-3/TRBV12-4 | CASTRGMVQPQHF | TGTGCCAGCACCCGGGGGATGGTACAGCCCCAGCATTTT
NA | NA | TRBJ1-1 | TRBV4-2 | CASSQRAGLNTEAFF | TGTGCCAGCAGCCAGCGGGCGGGATTGAACACTGAAGCTTTCTTT
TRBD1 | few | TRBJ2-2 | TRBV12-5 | CASGWDRGHSGELFF | TGTGCTAGTGGTTGGGACAGGGGCCATAGCGGGGAGCTGTTTTTT
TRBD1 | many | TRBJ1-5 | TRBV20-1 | CSARPSPRGPGQPQHF | TGCAGTGCTAGACCCTCGCCCAGGGGGCCGGGTCAGCCCCAGCATTTT
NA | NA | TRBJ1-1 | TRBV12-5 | CASGPAVNTEAFF | TGTGCTAGTGGTCCCGCCGTGAACACTGAAGCTTTCTTT
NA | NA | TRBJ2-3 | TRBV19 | CASSLASSSSYNEQYF | TGTGCCAGTAGTCTTGCGAGCTCCAGCTCCTACAATGAGCAGTATTTT
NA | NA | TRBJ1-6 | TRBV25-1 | CASRPDGLNSPLHF | TGTGCCAGCAGGCCGGACGGGTTAAATTCACCCCTCCACTTT
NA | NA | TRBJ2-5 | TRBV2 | CASSEGIEDNGEPSQETQYF | TGTGCCAGCAGTGAGGGTATAGAAGACAACGGGGAACCAAGCCAAGAGACCCAGTACTTC
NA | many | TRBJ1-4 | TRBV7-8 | CASSYGAANEKLFF | TGTGCCAGCAGCTATGGCGCAGCGAATGAAAAACTGTTTTTT
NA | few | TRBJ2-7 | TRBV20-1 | CSARGRREVPYEQYF | TGCAGTGCTAGAGGTCGCAGGGAGGTTCCCTACGAGCAGTACTTC
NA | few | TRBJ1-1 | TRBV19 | CASIPGPSNTEAFF | TGTGCCAGTATCCCGGGACCCTCGAACACTGAAGCTTTCTTT
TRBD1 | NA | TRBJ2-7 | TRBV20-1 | CSAPGQGNNEQYF | TGCAGTGCCCCGGGACAGGGGAATAACGAGCAGTACTTC